This T cell receptor (beta chain) was documented in a study of shared clonotypes between healthy human individuals. Study-wide background: Three men and two women, aged 18 to 49, were donors.

In regard to this clone: Its antigen is currently unknown.

CDR3 length equals 15 residues. With V trimmed by 5 bases and J by 4 bases, 5 bases remained unmatched. In germline, CDR1 is LNHNV, CDR2 YYDKDF (reference sequence). The donors, healthy adults who were HIV-negative, had experienced no recent acute infections or vaccinations. Findings and caveats of the study: Shared clonotypes: approximately 5% naive CD4, around 3.7% naive CD8, less than 2.5% memory CD4, under 0.45% memory CD8.

Genomic DNA of every subset was divided equally among multiple immunoSEQ plates. Profiled with immunoSEQ multiplex PCR; TCRdb holds only in-frame clones, not every one. The repertoire holds some 2.1 million clones, with 85% to 95% as singletons. This TCR derives from a man aged 18 to 30 in good health. V is TRBV15 and J is TRBJ2-2, with TRBD2 matching over 9 bases. Sequencing was carried out using naive CD4+ T cells sorted from blood. This sample's subset: CD45RA+ positively selected. CDR3 in amino acids: CATSGLAGTTGELFF. The CDR3 DNA follows: TGTGCCACCAGCGGGCTAGCGGGAACCACCGGGGAGCTGTTTTTT.